This passage covers 32 T cell receptor beta chains from one sample sequenced in a study of blood T cell repertoires in COVID-19. Clones were sequenced by immunoSEQ multiplex PCR, and TCRdb holds only the in-frame ones, with some missing. Of a few hundred thousand clones listed, 82% are singletons. Sequencing used peripheral blood. The receptors originated from a woman under 30 with acute or convalescent COVID-19.

V and J are TRBV7-9 and TRBJ2-5; 7 positions match TRBD1. V trimming: 5 bases; J trimming: 5 bases; junction bases outside the gene matches: 11. This CDR3 is 15 amino acids long. Germline V gives CDR1 SEHNR, CDR2 FQNEAQ (reference sequence). The CDR3 DNA reads TGTGCCAGCAGCGTGCAGACAGGGAGAGGGGAGACCCAGTACTTC. It translates to CASSVQTGRGETQYF. Full variable domain (missing parts from reference TRBV7-9 and TRBJ2-5): DTGVSQNPRHKITKRGQNVTFRCDPISEHNRLYWYRQTLGQGPEFLTYFQNEAQLEKSRLLSDRFSAERPKGSFSTLEIQRTEQGDSAMYLCASSVQTGRGETQYFGPGTRLLVL.

This clone has just a few counts. The chain combines TRBV19 with TRBJ2-5; no firm D call. Per the germline V gene, CDR1 is LNHDA and CDR2 is SQIVND (reference sequence). Trimming pared 3 bases from V and 1 base from J, leaving 9 bases between. This CDR3 contains 14 residues. CDR3 in amino acids: CASSMYYTQETQYF. As DNA, the CDR3 is TGTGCCAGTAGTATGTACTACACCCAAGAGACCCAGTACTTC.

This clone was seen just once. This chain links TRBV2 with TRBJ2-1; D ambiguous. V dropped 7 bases and J dropped 4 bases, with 17 bases sitting between them. Germline loops: CDR1 SNHLY, CDR2 FYNNEI. This CDR3 region has 15 residues. This chain's CDR3 is CASTRGTFAYNEQFF. The CDR3 DNA follows: TGTGCCAGCACACGCGGCACTTTCGCGTACAATGAGCAGTTCTTC.

The chain employs TRBV9 and TRBJ2-6; D remains unclear. V was clipped by 0 bases and J by 0 bases, with 4 bases between them. Germline V lookup: CDR1 SGDLS, CDR2 YYNGEE. The CDR3 is made up of 15 amino acids. Written as DNA, the CDR3 is TGTGCCAGCAGCGTAGCCAGCTCTGGGGCCAACGTCCTGACTTTC. Encoded protein: CASSVASSGANVLTF.

The genes are TRBV19 and TRBJ2-3, with TRBD2 matching over 8 bases. The germline gives CDR1 LNHDA, CDR2 SQIVND (reference sequence). This CDR3 has 15 residues. Trimming cost V 9 bases and J 4 bases; bases outside gene matches: 12. The CDR3 DNA reads TGTGCCAGCAAACCCGGGACTAGTCCCGCAGATACGCAGTATTTT. This gives the protein CASKPGTSPADTQYF.

The rearrangement uses TRBV14 and TRBJ2-1; D unresolved. V lost 1 base to trimming and J lost 4 bases, with 5 bases between them. Germline V gene data show CDR1 as SGHDN and CDR2 as FVKESK. CDR3 length equals 13 residues. The CDR3 loop is CASSQGQYNEQFF. The CDR3 DNA is TGTGCCAGCAGCCAAGGCCAGTACAATGAGCAGTTCTTC. Looking up the rest from reference TRBV14 and TRBJ2-1 gives the full variable domain: EAGVTQFPSHSVIEKGQTVTLRCDPISGHDNLYWYRRVMGKEIKFLLHFVKESKQDESGMPNNRFLAERTGGTYSTLKVQPAELEDSGVYFCASSQGQYNEQFFGPGTRLTVL.

This clone was seen just once. This sequence joins TRBV23-1 and TRBJ2-1; 11 bases are shared with TRBD2. TRBV23-1 is flagged as an ORF with uncertain function. The CDR3 is made up of 22 amino acids. With V trimmed by 1 base and J by 3 bases, 20 bases remained unmatched. The CDR3 is CASSQFRLAALAGVCIYNEQFF. CDR3 DNA sequence: TGCGCCAGCAGTCAATTTCGTCTGGCGGCACTAGCGGGAGTATGTATCTACAATGAGCAGTTCTTC.

This clone has just one count. J is TRBJ2-3 and V is TRBV6-2 or TRBV6-3, with a weak D call TRBD2 (5 bases). The germline gives CDR1 MNHEY, CDR2 SVGEGT. This CDR3 region has 18 residues. The ends were cut back, 5 bases at V and 0 bases at J, with 21 bases in the middle. The CDR3 reads CASSPPGWTVASTDTQYF. CDR3 nucleotides: TGTGCCAGCAGTCCCCCGGGATGGACGGTTGCTAGCACAGATACGCAGTATTTT.

This clone has just one count. The chain joins TRBV10-2 to TRBJ2-7, with 9 nucleotides matching TRBD1. V lost 2 bases to trimming and J lost 3 bases; unmatched junction nucleotides: 5. The CDR3 length is 15 residues. The germline CDR1 and CDR2 sequences are WSHSY and SAAADI. In DNA form, the CDR3 reads TGCGCCAGCAGTGAGGGGAACAGGGGGCTCTACGAGCAGTACTTC. This codes for CASSEGNRGLYEQYF.

The chain employs TRBV19 and TRBJ2-1, with 7 bases identical to TRBD2. This CDR3 contains 16 residues. The trim removed 3 bases at V and 4 bases at J, leaving 9 bases unmatched. Germline loops: CDR1 LNHDA, CDR2 SQIVND (reference sequence). Here the CDR3 reads CASSMVGGDSYNEQFF. CDR3 bases: TGTGCCAGTAGTATGGTTGGGGGGGATTCTTACAATGAGCAGTTCTTC.

V gene TRBV5-8 combines with J gene TRBJ2-3, with a weak D call TRBD1 (6 bases). The CDR3 has 15 amino acids. The germline V gene encodes CDR1 SGHTS and CDR2 YDEGEE. The V and J ends lost 4 bases and 2 bases respectively, with 14 bases between them. The CDR3 DNA reads TGTGCCAGCAGCCCCACAGGGTCGAACACAGATACGCAGTATTTT. Translated: CASSPTGSNTDTQYF. Together with reference TRBV5-8 and TRBJ2-3, the CDR3 gives the full variable domain: EAGVTQSPTHLIKTRGQQATLRCSPISGHTSVYWYQQALGLGLQFLLWYDEGEERNRGNFPPRFSGRQFPNYSSELNVNALELEDSALYLCASSPTGSNTDTQYFGPGTRLTVL.

This chain links TRBV7-9 with TRBJ1-6; TRBD1 agrees at 9 bases. Germline V gene sequence: CDR1 SEHNR, CDR2 FQNEAQ (reference sequence). The V and J ends lost 3 bases and 8 bases, in that order; junction bases with no gene match: 2. The CDR3 consists of 14 residues. Here the CDR3 reads CASSFRDRDSPLHF. For the CDR3, the DNA is TGTGCCAGCAGCTTCCGGGACAGGGATTCACCCCTCCACTTT. Filled out from reference TRBV7-9 and TRBJ1-6, the complete variable domain reads DTGVSQNPRHKITKRGQNVTFRCDPISEHNRLYWYRQTLGQGPEFLTYFQNEAQLEKSRLLSDRFSAERPKGSFSTLEIQRTEQGDSAMYLCASSFRDRDSPLHFGNGTRLTVT.

This clone was observed a single time. J is TRBJ1-2 and V is TRBV4-3; TRBD1 is a possible D gene (6 bases). The CDR3 is 15 residues long. Per germline, CDR1 LGHNA and CDR2 YSLEER. Trimming took off 0 bases at V and 7 bases at J, with 15 bases between the two ends. The CDR3 nucleotides read TGCGCCAGCAGCCAAGATATTACAGGGTATTTTGGCTACACCTTC. Its protein product is CASSQDITGYFGYTF.

V is TRBV18 and J is TRBJ1-6; TRBD1 aligns across 10 bases. The CDR3 is 14 residues long. The V gene end was trimmed by 2 bases and the J gene end by 10 bases; junction bases not matched to a gene: 2. The germline V gene encodes CDR1 KGHSH and CDR2 LQKENI. CDR3: CASSPGTGESPLHF. The CDR3 DNA reads TGTGCCAGCTCACCAGGGACAGGGGAGTCACCCCTCCACTTT. The full variable domain, with the rest looked up from reference TRBV18 and TRBJ1-6, is NAGVMQNPRHLVRRRGQEARLRCSPMKGHSHVYWYRQLPEEGLKFMVYLQKENIIDESGMPKERFSAEFPKEGPSILRIQQVVRGDSAAYFCASSPGTGESPLHFGNGTRLTVT.

In this sample, this clone turned up a few times. CDR3 region: CASSPWATNTGELFF. In DNA, the CDR3 is TGCGCCAGCAGCCCCTGGGCAACGAACACCGGGGAGCTGTTTTTT. The genes are TRBV4-3 and TRBJ2-2; no firm D call. V was cut by 4 bases and J by 0 bases, with 9 bases left in between. Germline CDR1 reads LGHNA; CDR2 reads YSLEER. The CDR3 consists of 15 residues.

The chain joins TRBV7-8 to TRBJ1-1, with 11 nucleotides matching TRBD1. CDR1 and CDR2 (germline): SGHVS, FQNEAQ. The CDR3 length is 15 residues. The V and J ends lost 5 bases and 6 bases, in that order; junction bases with no gene match: 8. CDR3 in amino acids: CASSPRDRGFAEAFF. CDR3 DNA: TGTGCCAGCAGCCCGCGGGACAGGGGGTTCGCTGAAGCTTTCTTT.

This clone was counted a few times. The genes are TRBV19 and TRBJ2-4; D call uncertain. In germline, CDR1 is LNHDA, CDR2 SQIVND (reference sequence). The CDR3 loop spans 14 amino acids. V was shortened by 1 base and J by 8 bases, with 12 bases between the two germline ends. The CDR3 here is CASSIGAPRDIQYF. The DNA for the CDR3 is TGTGCCAGTAGTATAGGAGCACCCCGGGACATTCAGTACTTC.

The chain carries TRBV20-1 and TRBJ2-7; no firm D call. Germline CDR1 is DFQATT and CDR2 is SNEGSKA (reference sequence). CDR3 size: 11 residues. V was clipped by 0 bases and J by 6 bases, with 6 bases between them. CDR3 sequence (DNA): TGCAGTGCTAGAGATTTGAGCGAGCAGTACTTC. This sequence encodes CSARDLSEQYF.

The chain couples TRBV7-2 to TRBJ2-7; 9 bases line up with TRBD2. This CDR3 contains 14 residues. The germline V gene encodes CDR1 SGHTA and CDR2 FQGNSA. V lost 6 bases and J lost 2; bases outside the gene matches: 5. The CDR3 here is CASSVTSGTYEQYF. CDR3 coding DNA: TGTGCCAGCAGTGTGACTAGCGGAACCTACGAGCAGTACTTC.

This sequence joins TRBV28 and TRBJ1-4; unclear D gene. The germline V and J ends were trimmed by 1 base and 14 bases, with 11 bases remaining between them. Looked up from germline, CDR1 is MDHEN and CDR2 is SYDVKM. This CDR3 contains 12 residues. CDR3 in amino acids: CASSLSPPGLFF. As DNA, the CDR3 is TGTGCCAGCAGTTTATCCCCACCGGGGCTGTTTTTT.

The chain combines TRBV12-3 or TRBV12-4 with TRBJ1-2; no firm D call. The CDR3 covers 13 residues. V shed 3 bases and J shed 0 bases, with 5 bases lying between them. For the CDR3, the DNA is TGTGCCAGCAGTTTTTCAGCTAACTATGGCTACACCTTC. Its protein product is CASSFSANYGYTF.

V is TRBV7-3 and J is TRBJ2-5; the D gene is possibly TRBD2 (6 bases). From germline, CDR1 is SGHTA and CDR2 FQGTGA. The V gene lost 3 bases and the J gene lost 3 bases, with 11 bases spanning the gap. The CDR3 spans 14 residues. The CDR3 region is CASSFGGNEETQYF. CDR3 coding DNA: TGTGCCAGCAGCTTTGGGGGGAACGAAGAGACCCAGTACTTC.

The V gene is TRBV5-6, the J gene TRBJ2-3, with TRBD2 matching 11 bases. Germline V CDR1 and CDR2: SGHDT, YYEEEE. CDR3 length equals 15 residues. With V trimmed by 4 bases and J by 2 bases, 3 bases remained unmatched. For the CDR3, the DNA is TGTGCCAGCAGCGGGACTAGCGGCGTCACAGATACGCAGTATTTT. Translating it yields CASSGTSGVTDTQYF.

The chain carries TRBV21-1 and TRBJ2-7; the D segment call TRBD1 is taken from the table without a DNA check. TRBV21-1 is assigned pseudogene status. The CDR3 consists of 13 residues. DNA for the CDR3: TGTGCCAGCAGCAAAGATCAGTCCTACGAGCAGTACTTC. Protein: CASSKDQSYEQYF.

This clone has a single count. The chain recombines TRBV7-8 with TRBJ2-3, with TRBD1 matching 7 bases. Germline V gene lookup returns CDR1 SGHVS and CDR2 FQNEAQ. With V trimmed by 5 bases and J by 0 bases, 8 bases remained unmatched. This CDR3 spans 16 amino acids. The CDR3 nucleotides read TGTGCCAGCAGCCCTCCGACAGGGATCAGCACAGATACGCAGTATTTT. It yields the protein CASSPPTGISTDTQYF.

There are a few counts of this clone. The chain is built from TRBV3-1 (or the pseudogene TRBV3-2) and TRBJ1-1; possibly TRBD1 for D (6 bases). Looked up from germline, CDR1 is LGHDT and CDR2 is YNNKEL (reference sequence). The V end lost 7 bases, the J end lost 2 bases, and 29 bases lay between the germline ends. The length of the CDR3 is 19 residues. Written as DNA, the CDR3 is TGTGCCAGCACTCCACTAGGTGGGTATCCAGGGACACCAAACACTGAAGCTTTCTTT. Residues: CASTPLGGYPGTPNTEAFF.

This clone appeared once. The chain couples TRBV30 to TRBJ2-7, with 8 bases that match TRBD2. V gave up 0 bases and J gave up 7 bases; unmatched junction bases: 14. The CDR3 spans 16 residues. Germline V gene lookup returns CDR1 GTSNPN and CDR2 SVGIG (reference sequence). This CDR3 reads CAWSVRGSGRTKEQYF. CDR3 bases: TGTGCCTGGAGTGTACGAGGAAGCGGGAGAACGAAGGAGCAGTACTTC.

V gene TRBV5-8 combines with J gene TRBJ1-5, with D uncertain. Germline CDR1 reads SGHTS; CDR2 reads YDEGEE. CDR3 length: 15 amino acids. Trimming removed 0 bases at V and 0 bases at J, with 7 bases between. DNA for the CDR3: TGTGCCAGCAGCTTGGCACAGATTAGCAATCAGCCCCAGCATTTT. This gives the protein CASSLAQISNQPQHF.

The chain employs TRBV6-5 and TRBJ1-1, with D perhaps matching TRBD1 (5 bases). The germline V gene has CDR1 MNHEY and CDR2 SVGAGI. Trimming left V 6 bases short and J 1 base short, with 6 bases between. This CDR3 has 12 residues. As DNA, the CDR3 is TGTGCCAGCAGAACAGGGAACACTGAAGCTTTCTTT. It specifies CASRTGNTEAFF.

This chain uses TRBV10-2 with TRBJ2-1, with 10 bases identical to TRBD2. Germline CDR1 WSHSY, CDR2 SAAADI. There are 15 residues in the CDR3. V was clipped by 2 bases and J by 4 bases; unmatched bases: 2. CDR3 region: CASSEGAGGYNEQFF. The CDR3 region has the DNA TGCGCCAGCAGTGAGGGAGCGGGAGGGTACAATGAGCAGTTCTTC.

V is TRBV5-6 and J is TRBJ2-5; 9 bases are a match to TRBD1. Germline V gene data show CDR1 as SGHDT and CDR2 as YYEEEE. Trimming removed 4 bases from V and 5 bases from J; junction bases left unmatched: 6. CDR3 length equals 14 residues. Here the CDR3 DNA reads TGTGCCAGCAGCGGGGCGGACAGGGGTGAGACCCAGTACTTC. Amino acid sequence: CASSGADRGETQYF.

The chain recombines TRBV7-8 with TRBJ2-2, with no clear D. Germline V gives CDR1 SGHVS, CDR2 FQNEAQ. The CDR3 is 12 amino acids. V lost 5 bases and J 6 bases, leaving 7 bases between the germline ends. As DNA, the CDR3 is TGTGCCAGCAGCCCTATACCCGGGGAGCTGTTTTTT. It encodes CASSPIPGELFF.